The 27 T cell receptor beta chains reported below all come from one sample, sequenced in a study of radiotherapy plus CTLA-4 blockade in lung cancer (dated by TCRdb to between 2018 and 2020). The protocol used for the library was the immunoSEQ multiplex PCR assay. TCRdb retrieved this table from immuneACCESS and kept in-frame rearrangements only. Not all clones are present; in checked studies, unresolved V genes account for under half, and no reason is known for the remainder. The sample profile shows about 48,000 clones; around four fifths of them were found once. Approximately 3.6% of the sample goes to the ten largest clones. The sequencing here drew on peripheral blood, taken from a patient treated with radiotherapy plus ipilimumab. These receptors were obtained from a human donor with non-small cell lung cancer who had stable disease on radiotherapy plus ipilimumab.

The rearrangement joins TRBV1 to TRBJ2-7; the listed D gene, TRBD1, was not tested against the DNA. TRBV1 is classified as a pseudogene. This CDR3 comprises 16 residues. CDR3 sequence reads: CTSSLEQGQGGFEQYF. The DNA of the CDR3 is TGCACCAGCAGCCTCGAGCAGGGACAGGGCGGCTTCGAGCAGTACTTC.

The J gene is TRBJ1-2, the V gene TRBV28; D is unclear. V dropped 6 bases and J dropped 2 bases, with 13 bases sitting between them. The CDR3 has 14 amino acids. The germline CDR1 and CDR2 sequences are MDHEN and SYDVKM. CDR3 loop: CASRPGGGNYGYTF. As DNA, the CDR3 is TGTGCCAGCAGACCCGGTGGAGGAAACTATGGCTACACCTTC.

On this clone: Other DNA sequences within the sample encode an identical CDR3. The genes are TRBV6-5 and TRBJ2-7; no clear D. CDR1 and CDR2 from the germline V gene are MNHEY and SVGAGI. CDR3 length: 13 residues. V shed 2 bases and J shed 5 bases, with 10 bases lying between them. CDR3 sequence reads: CASSYGERNEQYF. The CDR3 DNA follows: TGTGCCAGCAGTTACGGTGAGCGTAACGAGCAGTACTTC.

The gene calls are TRBV7-4 and TRBJ2-2; 10 bases are shared with TRBD2. Germline V CDR1 and CDR2: SGHVT, SQSDAQ. This CDR3 has 22 amino acids. V lost 1 base and J lost 1; bases outside the gene matches: 18. CDR3 bases: TGTGCCAGCAGCTTAGGACAGGGTTCTGTAGCGGGAGGTTCCCGGAACACCGGGGAGCTGTTTTTT. Its protein product is CASSLGQGSVAGGSRNTGELFF.

Only a few counts were recorded for this clone. The chain joins TRBV4-2 to TRBJ2-7; 9 nucleotides line up with TRBD1. The germline V gene has CDR1 LGHNA and CDR2 YNFKEQ. The CDR3 is 14 amino acids. V was clipped by 5 bases and J by 2 bases; unmatched bases: 4. The CDR3 coding sequence is TGTGCCAGCAGCGTGGGACAGGGTCCCTACGAGCAGTACTTC. Translation: CASSVGQGPYEQYF.

The rearrangement links TRBV18 to TRBJ2-3; 7 nucleotides match TRBD1. This CDR3 comprises 15 residues. Germline CDR1 reads KGHSH; CDR2 reads LQKENI. J lost 2 bases, V lost 6 bases, and 8 bases had no gene match. CDR3 in DNA: TGTGCCAGCTCCCTGGTAGGGGGCTCCACAGATACGCAGTATTTT. Translation gives CASSLVGGSTDTQYF.

This chain joins TRBV5-1 and TRBJ2-7; D may be TRBD1 (5 bases). Trimming removed 0 bases from V and 6 bases from J, with 13 bases in between. The CDR3 covers 14 residues. Germline CDR1 is SGHRS and CDR2 is YFSETQ. CDR3 DNA sequence: TGCGCCAGCAGCTTGGGAACAGGCGGCCTCGAGCAGTACTTC. Protein: CASSLGTGGLEQYF.

In its sample, this clone was seen once. CDR3 sequence (DNA): TGTGCCAGCAGCTTAGCGGGGGGTCGCGGAGGCTACACCTTC. It specifies CASSLAGGRGGYTF. This rearrangement joins TRBV13 to TRBJ1-2; TRBD1 might be the D (5 bases). Germline loops: CDR1 PRHDT, CDR2 FYEKMQ (reference sequence). CDR3 length equals 14 residues. Trimming took off 1 base at V and 8 bases at J, with 14 bases between the two ends.

The chain links TRBV5-5 to TRBJ2-7; perhaps TRBD1 as D (5 bases). The CDR3 is 16 residues long. Trimming shortened V by 0 bases and J by 5 bases, and 18 bases separated the two germline ends. CDR1 is SGHKS and CDR2 is YYEKEE in the germline V gene (reference sequence). Here the CDR3 reads CASSLDRSVGGDEQYF. The CDR3 nucleotides read TGTGCCAGCAGCTTGGACAGGAGTGTAGGTGGGGACGAGCAGTACTTC.

The V and J genes are TRBV11-2 and TRBJ1-2; 8 bases agree with TRBD1. There are 14 residues in the CDR3. CDR1 is SGHAT and CDR2 is FQNNGV in the germline V gene. Trimming took 3 bases from V and 8 from J; bases not matched to a gene: 8. For the CDR3, the DNA is TGTGCCAGCAGCTTTGGCGCAGGGGGCCACGGCTACACCTTC. Protein: CASSFGAGGHGYTF.

This chain links TRBV30 with TRBJ2-3; 7 bases map to TRBD2. Germline V gene lookup returns CDR1 GTSNPN and CDR2 SVGIG (reference sequence). This CDR3 region has 13 residues. Trimming removed 3 bases from V and 1 base from J; junction bases left unmatched: 1. The CDR3, as DNA: TGTGCCTGGAGCCTAGCGGGCACAGATACGCAGTATTTT. It codes for CAWSLAGTDTQYF.

The V gene is TRBV4-3, the J gene TRBJ2-3; perhaps TRBD2 as D (5 bases). The germline gives CDR1 LGHNA, CDR2 YSLEER. This CDR3 comprises 15 residues. V lost 1 base to trimming and J lost 2 bases, with 10 bases between them. The CDR3 sequence: CASSQVSANTDTQYF. The CDR3 DNA is TGCGCCAGCAGCCAAGTTAGCGCGAACACAGATACGCAGTATTTT.

The V call is TRBV5-6, the J call TRBJ2-3, with TRBD2 matching over 8 bases. The CDR3 contains 16 residues. Germline assignment: CDR1 SGHDT and CDR2 YYEEEE. Trimming removed 4 bases from V and 6 bases from J; junction bases left unmatched: 13. This CDR3 is CASSPGLAVHSDTQYF. The CDR3 DNA sequence: TGTGCCAGCAGCCCCGGACTAGCCGTTCATTCGGATACGCAGTATTTT.

V and J are TRBV7-9 and TRBJ2-7; D perhaps matches TRBD2 (6 bases). V lost 6 bases to trimming and J lost 7 bases, with 25 bases between them. CDR3 length: 16 amino acids. Germline loops: CDR1 SEHNR, CDR2 FQNEAQ (reference sequence). CDR3 in amino acids: CASSPILVGGRGEQYF. CDR3 sequence (DNA): TGTGCCAGCAGTCCCATCCTAGTGGGGGGACGAGGGGAGCAGTACTTC. Full variable domain (rest looked up from reference TRBV7-9 and TRBJ2-7): DTGVSQNPRHKITKRGQNVTFRCDPISEHNRLYWYRQTLGQGPEFLTYFQNEAQLEKSRLLSDRFSAERPKGSFSTLEIQRTEQGDSAMYLCASSPILVGGRGEQYFGPGTRLTVT.

The V and J genes are TRBV19 and TRBJ2-3, with D perhaps matching TRBD1 (6 bases). Germline-derived CDR1 and CDR2 are LNHDA and SQIVND (reference sequence). V lost 2 bases and J lost 2, with 17 bases in between. This CDR3 has 17 amino acids. The CDR3: CASSIKGRDTYTDTQYF. The CDR3 nucleotides are TGTGCCAGTAGTATAAAGGGTCGGGACACTTACACAGATACGCAGTATTTT.

The rearrangement links TRBV9 to TRBJ2-3; TRBD2 is a possible D gene (6 bases). Trimming shortened V by 0 bases and J by 6 bases, and 11 bases separated the two germline ends. CDR1 SGDLS and CDR2 YYNGEE come from the germline V gene. The CDR3 totals 14 residues. The DNA of the CDR3 is TGTGCCAGCAGCGTAGGGAGGGCGCCGGATACGCAGTATTTT. The encoded protein is CASSVGRAPDTQYF.

Only one count was recorded for this clone. The chain carries TRBV28 and TRBJ2-7; 8 bases line up with TRBD1. Losses at the gene ends were 6 bases for V and 1 base for J; bases not matched to a gene: 8. Germline V gene sequence: CDR1 MDHEN, CDR2 SYDVKM. The CDR3 contains 15 residues. The CDR3 region is CASSKQGGPSYEQYF. The CDR3 DNA follows: TGTGCCAGCAGCAAACAGGGGGGTCCATCCTACGAGCAGTACTTC.

The chain employs TRBV5-6 and TRBJ2-7; D possibly corresponds to TRBD2 (5 bases). The V end was cut by 2 bases, the J end by 7 bases, with 13 bases between. The CDR3 covers 13 residues. Germline V gives CDR1 SGHDT, CDR2 YYEEEE. The CDR3 DNA sequence: TGTGCCAGCAGCTTCTCTGGGTCGGGGGAGCAGTACTTC. Amino acid sequence: CASSFSGSGEQYF.

This clone was observed a few times. This sequence joins TRBV30 and TRBJ1-4; 10 bases are shared with TRBD1. CDR3 length: 13 residues. The V gene's germline CDR1 is GTSNPN and CDR2 SVGIG (reference sequence). Germline trimming cut 7 bases from V and 8 bases from J; bases unmatched to any gene: 7. CDR3 coding DNA: TGTGCCTACAGCGGGACAGGGGACGAAAAACTGTTTTTT. This gives the protein CAYSGTGDEKLFF. Variable domain in full (rest from reference TRBV30 and TRBJ1-4): SQTIHQWPATLVQPVGSPLSLECTVEGTSNPNLYWYRQAAGRGLQLLFYSVGIGQISSEVPQNLSASRPQDRQFILSSKKLLLSDSGFYLCAYSGTGDEKLFFGSGTQLSVL.

The genes are TRBV9 and TRBJ2-1; perhaps TRBD1 as D (6 bases). CDR1 SGDLS and CDR2 YYNGEE come from the germline V gene. Deletions cut 3 bases from V and 0 bases from J, with 10 bases between. The CDR3 is made up of 15 amino acids. This CDR3 reads CASSATDSSYNEQFF. In nucleotides, the CDR3 is TGTGCCAGCAGCGCAACGGACAGCTCCTACAATGAGCAGTTCTTC.

V gene TRBV5-1 combines with J gene TRBJ2-7; D perhaps matches TRBD1 (5 bases). The CDR3 covers 14 residues. Looked up from germline, CDR1 is SGHRS and CDR2 is YFSETQ. The V end lost 0 bases, the J end lost 3 bases, and 10 bases lay between the germline ends. In DNA, the CDR3 is TGCGCCAGCAGCTTGGCCACTCAGGGCTACGAGCAGTACTTC. It is translated as CASSLATQGYEQYF.

This rearrangement joins TRBV19 to TRBJ2-3; 10 bases fit TRBD1. CDR3 length equals 14 residues. The J segment lost 3 bases and the V segment lost 6 bases, leaving 3 bases of the junction unmatched. CDR1 and CDR2 from the germline V gene are LNHDA and SQIVND (reference sequence). The CDR3 here is CASRTGGMTDTQYF. In nucleotides, the CDR3 is TGTGCCAGTAGGACAGGGGGCATGACAGATACGCAGTATTTT.

This chain links TRBV5-6 with TRBJ1-2; no clear D. Trimming cost V 2 bases and J 8 bases, with 16 bases left between them. CDR3 length equals 14 residues. From germline, CDR1 is SGHDT and CDR2 YYEEEE. DNA for the CDR3: TGTGCCAGCAGCTTAAATAACTTCGGTATCGGCTACACCTTC. This encodes CASSLNNFGIGYTF.

The chain links TRBV5-1 to TRBJ2-1; weak D call: TRBD2 (6 bases). CDR3 length: 14 residues. CDR1 and CDR2 (germline): SGHRS, YFSETQ. Trimming stripped 0 bases from V and 7 bases from J, with 11 bases between. This CDR3 reads CASSLGGRKNEQFF. Here the CDR3 DNA reads TGCGCCAGCAGCTTGGGTGGGAGGAAGAATGAGCAGTTCTTC.

The chain is built from TRBV9 and TRBJ2-3; D ambiguous. Germline CDR1 SGDLS, CDR2 YYNGEE. The CDR3 runs 15 residues. V was shortened by 0 bases and J by 2 bases, with 10 bases between the two germline ends. CDR3 in amino acids: CASSVASVTTDTQYF. The CDR3 DNA reads TGTGCCAGCAGCGTAGCCAGCGTGACCACAGATACGCAGTATTTT.

V usage is TRBV28 and J usage is TRBJ2-3; 8 bases match TRBD2. V lost 4 bases to trimming and J lost 6 bases; unmatched junction nucleotides: 12. The CDR3 contains 16 residues. Germline values: CDR1 MDHEN, CDR2 SYDVKM. The CDR3, as DNA: TGTGCCAGCAGTTCGGGGGGGTTCAGTGCAAAGGATACGCAGTATTTT. Translated, it gives CASSSGGFSAKDTQYF. Variable domain in full (rest from reference TRBV28 and TRBJ2-3): DVKVTQSSRYLVKRTGEKVFLECVQDMDHENMFWYRQDPGLGLRLIYFSYDVKMKEKGDIPEGYSVSREKKERFSLILESASTNQTSMYLCASSSGGFSAKDTQYFGPGTRLTVL.

This chain links TRBV5-1 with TRBJ1-4; D is unresolved. This CDR3 spans 14 amino acids. Germline V gene data show CDR1 as SGHRS and CDR2 as YFSETQ. Trimming shortened V by 0 bases and J by 5 bases, and 8 bases separated the two germline ends. The CDR3 coding sequence is TGCGCCAGCAGCTTGGGTAGCTCCAATGAAAAACTGTTTTTT. It codes for CASSLGSSNEKLFF.